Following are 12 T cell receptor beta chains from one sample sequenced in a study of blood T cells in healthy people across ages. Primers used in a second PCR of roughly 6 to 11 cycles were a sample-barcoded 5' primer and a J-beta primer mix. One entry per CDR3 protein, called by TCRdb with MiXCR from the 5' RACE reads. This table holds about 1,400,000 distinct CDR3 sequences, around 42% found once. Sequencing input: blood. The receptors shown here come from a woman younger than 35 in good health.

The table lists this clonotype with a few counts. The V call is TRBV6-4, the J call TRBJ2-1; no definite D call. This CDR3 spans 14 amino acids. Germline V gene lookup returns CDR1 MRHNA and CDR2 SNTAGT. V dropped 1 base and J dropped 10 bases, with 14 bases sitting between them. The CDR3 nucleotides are TGTGCCAGCAGTGACTTAGTATCCCACCGGGAGCAGTTCTTC. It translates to CASSDLVSHREQFF.

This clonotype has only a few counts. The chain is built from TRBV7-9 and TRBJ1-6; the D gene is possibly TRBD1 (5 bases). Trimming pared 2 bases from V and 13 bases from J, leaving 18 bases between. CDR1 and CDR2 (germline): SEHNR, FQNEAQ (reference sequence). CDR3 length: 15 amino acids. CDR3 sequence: CASSLSPGLAEPLHF. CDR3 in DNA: TGTGCCAGCAGCTTATCTCCAGGGTTGGCCGAGCCCCTCCACTTT.

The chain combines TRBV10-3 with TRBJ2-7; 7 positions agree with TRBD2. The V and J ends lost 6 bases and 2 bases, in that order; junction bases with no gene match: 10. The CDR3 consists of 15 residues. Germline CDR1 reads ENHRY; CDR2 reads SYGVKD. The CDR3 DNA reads TGTGCCATCAGCCTCTTAACGGGGGGTCCCTACGAGCAGTACTTC. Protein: CAISLLTGGPYEQYF.

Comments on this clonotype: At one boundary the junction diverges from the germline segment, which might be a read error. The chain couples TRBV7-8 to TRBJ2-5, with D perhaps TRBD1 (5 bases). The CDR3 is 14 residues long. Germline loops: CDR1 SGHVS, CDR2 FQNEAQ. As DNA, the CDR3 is TGTGCCAGCAGCCCCCAGGGAAGCCAAGAGACCCCGTACTTC. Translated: CASSPQGSQETPYF.

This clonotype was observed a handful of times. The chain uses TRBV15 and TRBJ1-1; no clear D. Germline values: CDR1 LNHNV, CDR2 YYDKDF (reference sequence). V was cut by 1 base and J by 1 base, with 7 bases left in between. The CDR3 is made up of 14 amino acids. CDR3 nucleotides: TGTGCCACCAGCAGAGTCGCCCAGAACACTGAAGCTTTCTTT. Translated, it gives CATSRVAQNTEAFF.

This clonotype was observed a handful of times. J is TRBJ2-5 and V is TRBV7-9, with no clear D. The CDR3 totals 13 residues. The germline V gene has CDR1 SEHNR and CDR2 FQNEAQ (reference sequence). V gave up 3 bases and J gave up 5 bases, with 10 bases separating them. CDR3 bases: TGTGCCAGCAGCTTGGGCCATTGGGAGACCCAGTACTTC. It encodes CASSLGHWETQYF. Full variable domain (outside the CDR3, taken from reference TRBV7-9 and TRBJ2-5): DTGVSQNPRHKITKRGQNVTFRCDPISEHNRLYWYRQTLGQGPEFLTYFQNEAQLEKSRLLSDRFSAERPKGSFSTLEIQRTEQGDSAMYLCASSLGHWETQYFGPGTRLLVL.

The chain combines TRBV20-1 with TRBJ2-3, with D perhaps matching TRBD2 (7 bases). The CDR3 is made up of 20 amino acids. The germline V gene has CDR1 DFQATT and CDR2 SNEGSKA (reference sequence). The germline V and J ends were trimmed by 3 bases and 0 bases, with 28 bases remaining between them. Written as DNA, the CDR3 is TGCAGTGCTAGCCCCCTGGGAGGGGACACCGTTGTTTTAAGCACAGATACGCAGTATTTT. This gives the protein CSASPLGGDTVVLSTDTQYF.

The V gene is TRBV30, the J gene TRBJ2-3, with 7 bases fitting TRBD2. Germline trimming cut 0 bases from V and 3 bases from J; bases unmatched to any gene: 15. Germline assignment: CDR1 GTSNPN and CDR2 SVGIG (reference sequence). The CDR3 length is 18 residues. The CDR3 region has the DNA TGTGCCTGGAGTGTACGGGGAGGAGCGGGGCCCTTAACAGATACGCAGTATTTT. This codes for CAWSVRGGAGPLTDTQYF.

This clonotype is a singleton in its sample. The CDR3 loop is CASSLEDPFSKNIQYF. The CDR3 coding sequence is TGTGCCAGCAGCTTAGAGGACCCCTTCTCCAAAAACATTCAGTACTTC. The V and J genes are TRBV13 and TRBJ2-7; D gene unclear. The end of the DNA is better explained by TRBJ2-4, so the J call may be wrong. CDR1 and CDR2 from the germline V gene are PRHDT and FYEKMQ (reference sequence). The CDR3 contains 16 residues.

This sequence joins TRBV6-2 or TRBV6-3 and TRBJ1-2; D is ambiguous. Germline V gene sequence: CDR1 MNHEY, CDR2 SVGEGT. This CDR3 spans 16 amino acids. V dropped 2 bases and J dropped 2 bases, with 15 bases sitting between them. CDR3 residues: CASSYRHTSLNYGYTF. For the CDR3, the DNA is TGTGCCAGCAGTTACAGACACACTTCTCTCAACTATGGCTACACCTTC.

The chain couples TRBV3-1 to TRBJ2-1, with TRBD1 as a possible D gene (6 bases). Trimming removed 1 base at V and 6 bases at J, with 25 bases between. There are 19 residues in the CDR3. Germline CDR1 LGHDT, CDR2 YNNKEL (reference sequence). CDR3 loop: CASSQVRTGPQGRGNEQFF. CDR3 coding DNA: TGTGCCAGCAGCCAAGTTCGAACCGGGCCACAGGGCAGGGGCAATGAGCAGTTCTTC.

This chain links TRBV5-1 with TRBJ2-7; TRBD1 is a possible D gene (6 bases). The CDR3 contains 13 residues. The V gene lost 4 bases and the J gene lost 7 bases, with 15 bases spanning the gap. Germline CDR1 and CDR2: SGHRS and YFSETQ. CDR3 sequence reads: CASSDQGSGEQYF. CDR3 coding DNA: TGCGCCAGCAGCGATCAGGGGTCCGGGGAGCAGTACTTC.